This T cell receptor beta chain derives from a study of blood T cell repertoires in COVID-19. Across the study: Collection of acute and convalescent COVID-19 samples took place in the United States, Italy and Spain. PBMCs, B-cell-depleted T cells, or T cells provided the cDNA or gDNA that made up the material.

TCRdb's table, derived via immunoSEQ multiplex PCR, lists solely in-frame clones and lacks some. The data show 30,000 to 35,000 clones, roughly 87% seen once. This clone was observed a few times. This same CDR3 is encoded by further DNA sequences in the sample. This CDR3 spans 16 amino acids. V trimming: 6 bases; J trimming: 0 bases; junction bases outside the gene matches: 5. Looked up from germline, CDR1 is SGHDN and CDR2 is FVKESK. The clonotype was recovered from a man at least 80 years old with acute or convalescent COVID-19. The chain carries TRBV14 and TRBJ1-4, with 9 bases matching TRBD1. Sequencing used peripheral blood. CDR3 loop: CASSRRQGATNEKLFF. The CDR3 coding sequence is TGTGCCAGCAGTCGACGACAGGGGGCAACTAATGAAAAACTGTTTTTT.